The rows below give T cell receptor beta chains drawn from one sample of a study of cytomegalovirus exposure and HLA in healthy donors. The repertoire was sequenced with immunoSEQ multiplex PCR; TCRdb's copy has only in-frame clones and lacks some. The data show 150,000 to 190,000 clones, about 68% seen once. What was sequenced was PBMCs. The source is a man in his late teens or twenties in good health and CMV-seronegative. Both conserved end residues are part of each CDR3. D genes are given only for firm matches. The listing skips clone size in some rows; elsewhere it reads once, few, many or a size class.

TRBD2	TRBV30	NA	TRBJ2-1	TGTGCCTGGATGGGTCCTAGCGGGAGTCTAAGTTACAATGAGCAGTTCTTC	CAWMGPSGSLSYNEQFF
NA	TRBV28	NA	TRBJ2-7	TGTGCCAGCAGTACCCCAGGGCCTTCCTACGAGCAGTACTTC	CASSTPGPSYEQYF
TRBD2	TRBV7-2	few	TRBJ2-5	TGTGCCAGCAGCGACTCGGGACTAGGGGGGGAGACCCAGTACTTC	CASSDSGLGGETQYF
NA	TRBV7-2	NA	TRBJ1-4	TGTGCCAGCAGCTCTGGGGGCCGAGGTAATGAAAAACTGTTTTTT	CASSSGGRGNEKLFF
NA	TRBV4-1	NA	TRBJ2-2	TGCGCCAGCAGCCAAGGTAGCGGCTCGAACACCGGGGAGCTGTTTTTT	CASSQGSGSNTGELFF
TRBD1	TRBV28	NA	TRBJ2-7	TGTGCCAGCAGTCCCCCGACGAGGACAGGGGGGAGTAGGGACGAGCAGTACTTC	CASSPPTRTGGSRDEQYF
NA	TRBV15	NA	TRBJ1-2	TGTGCCACCAGCCGGGCGGGGGGTGGTGGCTACACCTTC	CATSRAGGGGYTF
NA	TRBV14	once	TRBJ2-3	TGTGCCAGCAGCCACGAGGGAGCAGATACGCAGTATTTT	CASSHEGADTQYF
NA	TRBV7-9	NA	TRBJ1-2	TGTGCCAGCAGCTTACAGGAAGACTATGGCTACACCTTC	CASSLQEDYGYTF
NA	TRBV21-1	NA	TRBJ1-1	TGTGCCAGTAAGACGACGGGTCGGGTGCACACTGAAGCTTTCTTT	CASKTTGRVHTEAFF
TRBD1	TRBV7-9	NA	TRBJ2-3	TGTGCCAGCAGCCGTACATTGACAGGGTACACAGATACGCAGTATTTT	CASSRTLTGYTDTQYF
NA	TRBV5-4	NA	TRBJ2-1	TGTGCCAGCAGCTTGGGCACAGGGACCTACAATGAGCAGTTCTTC	CASSLGTGTYNEQFF